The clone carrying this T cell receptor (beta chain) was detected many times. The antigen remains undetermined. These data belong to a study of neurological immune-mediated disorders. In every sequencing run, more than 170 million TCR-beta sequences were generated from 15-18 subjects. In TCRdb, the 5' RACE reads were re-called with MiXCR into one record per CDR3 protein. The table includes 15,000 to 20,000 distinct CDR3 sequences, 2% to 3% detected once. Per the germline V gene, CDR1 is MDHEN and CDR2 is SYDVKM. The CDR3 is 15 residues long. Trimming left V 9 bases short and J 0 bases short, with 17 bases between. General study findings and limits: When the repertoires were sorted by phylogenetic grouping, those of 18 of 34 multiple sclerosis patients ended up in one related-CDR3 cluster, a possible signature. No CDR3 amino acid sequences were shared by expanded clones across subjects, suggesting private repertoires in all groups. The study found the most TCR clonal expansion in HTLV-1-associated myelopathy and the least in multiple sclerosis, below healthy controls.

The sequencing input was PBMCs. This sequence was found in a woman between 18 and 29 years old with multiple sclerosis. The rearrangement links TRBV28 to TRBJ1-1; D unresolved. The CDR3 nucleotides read TGTGCCAGTAATCCTAATCCGGCTATGAACACTGAAGCTTTCTTT. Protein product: CASNPNPAMNTEAFF.